Listed below are T cell receptor beta chains from one sample, sequenced in a study of cytomegalovirus exposure and HLA in healthy donors. Profiling relied on immunoSEQ multiplex PCR, and the TCRdb table lists in-frame clones only, not all of them. Of roughly 140,000 clones listed, 70% to 90% are singletons. The specimen was PBMCs. These receptors all come from a middle-aged woman in good health and CMV-seropositive. CDR3s include the opening cysteine and the closing phenylalanine or tryptophan. A clone size is listed for some rows: how often the clone was seen (once, few, many), or a class if it is expanded.

clone size	V gene	J gene	CDR3 protein
.	TRBV7-8	.	CASSSTTVSYEQYF
once	TRBV30	TRBJ2-3	CAWRLRDLGTSGSATDTQYF
.	TRBV4-3	TRBJ1-2	CASSQERLGQGNGYTF
once	TRBV19	TRBJ2-1	CASLPGGSSYNEQFF
.	TRBV7-9	TRBJ1-4	CASSSGQYEKLFF
.	TRBV7-8	TRBJ1-5	CASSIAEQPQHF
.	TRBV27	TRBJ2-7	CASSSFSGTGNPYEQYF
once	TRBV10-2	TRBJ2-2	CASRPRGVNTGELFF
once	TRBV28	TRBJ1-2	CASSLREKGYTF
.	TRBV5-4	TRBJ2-1	CASSPGTEGSTYNEQFF
.	TRBV7-9	TRBJ2-1	CASSLWRGEKFF
.	TRBV6-1	TRBJ2-1	CASSGEGGLREFF
.	TRBV2	TRBJ1-5	CASSETGRGQPQHF
.	TRBV5-1	TRBJ1-2	CASRSGDRGGYTF
few	TRBV7-9	TRBJ1-2	CASSLDEGFNYGYTF
.	TRBV27	TRBJ2-7	CASSPGTLGVYEQYF
.	TRBV4-3	TRBJ2-2	CASSQDLAGNTGELFF
.	TRBV6-1	TRBJ2-7	CASSEAFNYEQYF
.	TRBV5-1	TRBJ1-2	CASSLTGGLRGDGYTF
once	TRBV15	TRBJ1-5	CATSSGYSNQPQHF
once	TRBV5-4	TRBJ2-2	CASSLARGGGTGELFF
.	TRBV6-6	TRBJ1-1	CASSLDMNTEAFF
.	TRBV6-5	TRBJ2-3	CASSYSRDTSTQYF
.	TRBV18	TRBJ2-1	CASSPLLAGASDEQFF
.	TRBV7-9	TRBJ1-1	CASSSTGGFAEAFF
.	TRBV5-1	TRBJ2-1	CASSLPESSYNEQFF
.	TRBV10-3	TRBJ1-3	CAISPSGNTIYF
few	TRBV28	TRBJ2-5	CASSLQGLGETQYF
few	TRBV5-5	TRBJ2-7	CASSAYQGTYEQYF
.	TRBV7-9	TRBJ2-7	CASSGGTSGNVQYF
few	TRBV7-9	TRBJ2-3	CASSVGTSGGTDTQYF
few	TRBV30	TRBJ1-1	CAWNLGITNTEAFF
.	TRBV7-8	TRBJ2-1	CASSRPIAGAPQGNEQFF
.	TRBV5-1	.	CASSSGQSEQYF
.	TRBV19	TRBJ2-7	CASSTQGTYEQYF
.	TRBV6-4	TRBJ1-1	CASSATGDTEAFF
.	TRBV9	TRBJ1-2	CASSEAGDYGYTF
.	TRBV5-1	TRBJ2-5	CASSLKSGIAGGTETQYF
.	TRBV7-2	TRBJ2-5	CASSERDLQETQYF
.	TRBV6-5	TRBJ1-6	CASTKGQGLDSPLHF
.	TRBV5-6	TRBJ2-3	CASSGTSGRDTQYF
.	TRBV28	TRBJ1-1	CASTPLTVSTSEAFF
.	TRBV5-1	TRBJ2-4	CASSLGDRVLAKNIQYF
.	TRBV29-1	TRBJ2-7	CSAGTSSYEQYF
.	TRBV28	TRBJ2-1	CASSLGGGEQFF
.	TRBV19	TRBJ1-5	CASSIEVGRRDQPQHF
few	TRBV5-1	TRBJ1-3	CASSFPLWDSLSPTGNTIYF
once	TRBV6-5	TRBJ1-1	CASSASPGLVTEAFF
.	TRBV4-1	TRBJ2-2	CASSLRDSRTGELFF
.	TRBV7-2	TRBJ1-1	CASSPVGGTEAFF
.	TRBV7-2	TRBJ2-1	CASSPRHYNEQFF
.	TRBV7-3	TRBJ2-3	CASSGTSVPMSPDTQYF
.	TRBV7-2	TRBJ2-1	CASSPDRGSYNEQFF
many	TRBV19	TRBJ2-1	CASRASSYNEQFF
few	TRBV30	TRBJ1-2	CAWSQGGYGYTF